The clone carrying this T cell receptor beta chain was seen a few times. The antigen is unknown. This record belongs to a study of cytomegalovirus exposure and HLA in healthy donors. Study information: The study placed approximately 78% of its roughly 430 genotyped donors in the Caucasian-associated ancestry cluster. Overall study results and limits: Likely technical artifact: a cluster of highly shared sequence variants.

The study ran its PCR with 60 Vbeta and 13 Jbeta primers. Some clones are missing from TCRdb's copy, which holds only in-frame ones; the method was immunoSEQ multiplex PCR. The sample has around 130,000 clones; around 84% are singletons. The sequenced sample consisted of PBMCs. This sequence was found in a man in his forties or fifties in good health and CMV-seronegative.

In nucleotides, the CDR3 is TGTGCCAGCAGCCAAGAAATAGCGGGGGGGCCCTACAATGAGCAGTTCTTC. It translates to CASSQEIAGGPYNEQFF. The genes are TRBV4-2 and TRBJ2-1; 11 bases align to TRBD2. This CDR3 has 17 amino acids. From germline, CDR1 is LGHNA and CDR2 YNFKEQ. V lost 0 bases and J lost 2; bases outside the gene matches: 3.